What follows is one T cell receptor beta chain and its context. Antigen: not known. These data originate in a study of shared clonotypes between healthy human individuals. General observations from the study: Clonotype sharing among the donors was expected to vary with sequencing depth. Naive CD4 clonotype sharing across several donors was roughly 5%. It was the non-shared clonotypes that had lower generation probabilities than clonotypes shared by all four donors.

Method: immunoSEQ multiplex PCR; TCRdb's copy keeps in-frame clones and lacks some. Here the sample spans fewer than 800,000 clones, just over 90% being singletons. Cells designated naive CD8 were CD45RO-negative and were positively selected for CCR7, with terminally differentiated effector memory CD45RA+ cells excluded. The CDR3 sequence is 15 residues long. V dropped 1 base and J dropped 1; count of bases not matched to a gene: 4. CDR1 is SGHRS and CDR2 is YFSETQ in the germline V gene. The chain couples TRBV5-1 to TRBJ2-7, with 8 bases fitting TRBD1. The sample was naive CD8+ T cells sorted from blood. This receptor was taken from a man aged 25-40 years in good health. The chain's CDR3 is CASSLTGTGSYEQYF. The CDR3 DNA follows: TGCGCCAGCAGCTTGACGGGGACAGGATCCTACGAGCAGTACTTC.